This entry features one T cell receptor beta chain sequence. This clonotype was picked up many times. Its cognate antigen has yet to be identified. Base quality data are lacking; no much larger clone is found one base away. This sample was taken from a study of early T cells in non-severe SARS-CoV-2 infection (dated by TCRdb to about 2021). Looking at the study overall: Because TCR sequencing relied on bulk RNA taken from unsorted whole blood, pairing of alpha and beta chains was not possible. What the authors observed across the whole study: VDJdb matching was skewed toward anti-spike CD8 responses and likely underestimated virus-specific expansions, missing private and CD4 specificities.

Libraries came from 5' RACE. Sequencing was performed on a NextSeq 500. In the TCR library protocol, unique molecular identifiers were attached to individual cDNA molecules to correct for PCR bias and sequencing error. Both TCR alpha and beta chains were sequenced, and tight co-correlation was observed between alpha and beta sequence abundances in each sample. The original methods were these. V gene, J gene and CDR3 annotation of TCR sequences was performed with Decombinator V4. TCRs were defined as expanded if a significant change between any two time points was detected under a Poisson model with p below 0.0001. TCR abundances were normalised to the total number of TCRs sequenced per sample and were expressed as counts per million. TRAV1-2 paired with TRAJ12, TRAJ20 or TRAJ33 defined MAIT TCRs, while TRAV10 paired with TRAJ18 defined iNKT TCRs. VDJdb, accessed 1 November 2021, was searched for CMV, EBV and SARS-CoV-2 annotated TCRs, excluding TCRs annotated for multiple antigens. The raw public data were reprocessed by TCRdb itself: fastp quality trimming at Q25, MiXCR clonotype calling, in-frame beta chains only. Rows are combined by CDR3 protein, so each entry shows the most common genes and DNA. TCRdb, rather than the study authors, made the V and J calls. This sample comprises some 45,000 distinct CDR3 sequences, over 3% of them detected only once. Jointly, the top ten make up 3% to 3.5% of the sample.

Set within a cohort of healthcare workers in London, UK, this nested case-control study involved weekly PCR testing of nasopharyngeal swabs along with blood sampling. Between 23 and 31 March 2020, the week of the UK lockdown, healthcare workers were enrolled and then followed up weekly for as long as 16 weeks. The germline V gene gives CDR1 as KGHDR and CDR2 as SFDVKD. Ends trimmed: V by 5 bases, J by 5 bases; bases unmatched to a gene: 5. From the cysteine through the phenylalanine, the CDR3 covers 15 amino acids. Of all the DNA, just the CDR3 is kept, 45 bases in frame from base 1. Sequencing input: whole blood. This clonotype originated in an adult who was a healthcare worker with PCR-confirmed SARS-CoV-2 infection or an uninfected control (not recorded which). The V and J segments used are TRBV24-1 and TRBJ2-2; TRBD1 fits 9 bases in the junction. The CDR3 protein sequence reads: CATSAGTGYTGELFF. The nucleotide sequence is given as TGTGCCACCAGTGCCGGGACAGGGTATACCGGGGAGCTGTTTTTT.